This T cell receptor beta chain was retrieved from a study of T cells in tuberculosis (dated by TCRdb to 2017 to 2018). Turning to the overall study: To characterize T cells specific for the mycobacterial lipid antigen glucose monomycolate (GMM), the study used CD1B tetramers together with high-throughput TCR immunosequencing. With approximately nine people per group, a South African clinical cohort compared IGRA-negative adolescents, IGRA-positive adolescents with latent tuberculosis, and adults with active tuberculosis. The research as a whole found: Which clinical samples got chosen depended on the availability of cryopreserved specimens, and the active tuberculosis cases were adults, whereas the controls were adolescents. Smaller NN-distances were partly driven by shorter CDR3-alpha lengths in active tuberculosis patients, and statistical significance was not reached for the TCR-beta difference. A classifier using the diverse GMM-specific repertoire reached approximately 84% accuracy (AUROC around 0.91), compared with over 60% accuracy using GEM motif frequencies. Active tuberculosis TCR-alpha repertoires showed smaller mean NN-distances to GMM-specific TCRs than IGRA-negative controls, suggesting clonal expansion of these TCRs.

The CDR3 starts with the cysteine, ends with the phenylalanine, and has 15 residues. Just CDR3 DNA is preserved here, 45 bases in frame from base 1. V was cut back by 1 base and J by 8 bases, leaving a gap of 12 bases between them. Sequences MGHDK (CDR1) and SYGVNS (CDR2) are obtained from the germline V gene. On this clone itself: The specificity of this receptor is unknown. The input lacks base qualities; no much larger clone sits a single base away.

TCR libraries were generated with the immunoSEQ multiplex PCR assay, using TCR-beta and/or TCR-alpha/delta assays for each sample. The amplified TCR libraries were sequenced using the Illumina high-throughput platform. Per the authors' processing: Clustering and dimensionality reduction relied on pairwise TCRdist distances among GMM-specific receptors from T cells that were either sorted ex vivo or expanded in vitro. Each clinical repertoire received a mean NN-distance score, defined as the average TCRdist to the nearest 10% of tetramer-positive reference sequences. GEM TCR motif frequency was calculated as the fraction of unique TCRs that matched known GEM sequences in V/J usage and CDR3 length. Active tuberculosis was classified by linear discriminant analysis with leave-one-out cross-validation, implemented in scikit-learn. Sourced from immuneACCESS, this table was stored by TCRdb with only in-frame sequences that have V and J called. A share of the clones is absent; for the studies checked, an unresolved V gene accounts for under half, and the remainder has no known explanation. The DNA gave D and trimming, while V, J and clone size come from that table. The sample table shows over 30,000 clones, and about 97% are seen once. Under 7% of the sample comes from the top ten.

At study entry, a tuberculin skin test and the QuantiFERON-TB GOLD In-Tube IGRA were used to screen adolescents for latent tuberculosis infection. Immunosequencing of unsorted cryopreserved PBMC covered, on average, about 93,000 T cells per clinical donor. Eleven high schools in the Worcester region of the Western Cape, South Africa, served as enrollment sites for adolescents aged 12 to 18 years. Approximately 10 adolescents infected with M. tuberculosis and roughly 10 uninfected adolescents were chosen and matched for age and sex. Adolescent PBMC were isolated from freshly drawn heparinized blood by density centrifugation and cryopreserved.

Material: PBMCs. The sequence was obtained from a donor aged 10-29 years with latent tuberculosis or without tuberculosis infection. The chain uses TRBV25-1 and TRBJ1-6; tentative D gene TRBD1, with 6 bases matching. The DNA sequence follows: TGTGCCAGCAGTGAATCGCGGGGGGCGTATTCACCCCTCCACTTT. It codes for CASSESRGAYSPLHF.